Sequencing of this TCR beta chain was carried out in a study of blood T cell repertoires in COVID-19. Study information: COVID-19 samples, acute and convalescent, were from the United States, Italy and Spain. T cells, B-cell-depleted T cells, or PBMCs supplied cDNA or gDNA.

Original methodology: Reference gene primer amplification gave nucleated cell count estimates. The repertoire was sequenced with immunoSEQ multiplex PCR; TCRdb's copy has only in-frame clones and lacks some. Clone size and the V and J calls come from that table; the DNA yielded D and trimming. The sample carries 150,000 to 200,000 clones, 80% recorded once. The CDR3 covers 14 residues. CDR1 and CDR2 from the germline V gene are SGHAT and FQNNGV. V was pared by 5 bases and J by 4 bases, with 12 bases between. The sequence came from a man in his 70s with active or convalescent COVID-19. V and J are TRBV11-2 and TRBJ2-1, with D possibly being TRBD1 (5 bases). The source material was peripheral blood. The chain's CDR3 is CASSQQTAYNEQFF. The DNA for the CDR3 is TGTGCCAGCAGCCAACAGACAGCGTACAATGAGCAGTTCTTC.